This T cell receptor beta chain was recovered during a study of blood T cell repertoires in COVID-19. Looking at the study overall: Sources were T cells, B-cell-depleted T cells, or PBMCs; the material itself was cDNA or gDNA.

Original handling: Nucleated cell counts were estimated from reference gene primer amplification. Profiling relied on immunoSEQ multiplex PCR, and the TCRdb table lists in-frame clones only, not all of them. The DNA gave D and trimming, while V, J and clone size come from that table. Of roughly 260,000 clones in the sample, 87% were seen once. This TCR derives from a woman between 25 and 40 years old with acute COVID-19. The material sequenced was PBMCs or T cells enriched from blood (not recorded which).

CDR3 DNA: TGTGCCAGCAGCCTAACTCAGGGTGTCGACACAGATACGCAGTATTTT. It yields the protein CASSLTQGVDTDTQYF. This rearrangement joins TRBV5-4 to TRBJ2-3; D might be TRBD1 (5 bases). This CDR3 contains 16 residues. Between the trimmed V and J ends, which lost 4 bases and 2 bases, there was a span of 17 bases. Germline CDR1 SGHNT, CDR2 YYREEE (reference sequence).